This T cell receptor beta chain is from a study of post-analysis software for immune sequencing data. Study details: Relapsing-remitting, secondary progressive and progressive-relapsing multiple sclerosis courses were included. Study observations and caveats: Five or six TRBV segments, TRBV5-6, TRBV5-1 and TRBV20-1 among them, were found more frequent in patients than controls.

Carried by the TCR beta cDNA libraries were unique molecular identifiers. TCRdb analysed the PCR reads with MiXCR anew, one entry per CDR3 protein. Of about half a million distinct CDR3 sequences listed, around a third are singletons. This clonotype was seen more than once but under ten times. Its cognate antigen is unknown. CDR1 SQVTM and CDR2 ANQGSEA come from the germline V gene. The V segment lost 5 bases and the J segment 1 base; nucleotides outside the gene matches: 2. This CDR3 is built from 13 residues. This chain connects TRBV29-1 to TRBJ2-3; 8 bases agree with TRBD2. Sequenced input: blood. This receptor was identified in a girl between 2 and 17 years old with multiple sclerosis. The CDR3 here is CSVREGGTDTQYF. CDR3 in DNA: TGCAGCGTTCGGGAGGGGGGCACAGATACGCAGTATTTT.